What follows is one T cell receptor (beta chain) and its context. This sample is drawn from a study of blood T cells in healthy people across ages. Using a J-beta primer mix together with a sample-barcoded 5' primer, a second PCR was run for about 6 to 12 cycles. MiXCR was run by TCRdb on the 5' RACE reads, yielding one entry per CDR3 protein. This table holds about 640,000 distinct CDR3 sequences, approximately 30% found once. The CDR3 runs to 10 residues. With 3 bases removed from V and 9 bases from J, the gap between germline ends came to 5 bases. This clonotype was obtained from a woman older than 75 in good health. Sequenced input: blood. The chain is built from TRBV12-3 or TRBV12-4 and TRBJ1-2, with D hard to call. CDR3 sequence (DNA): TGTGCCAGCAGTTTGCAGAGCTACACCTTC. Protein sequence: CASSLQSYTF.